Each of the 28 T cell receptor beta chains below was sequenced from the same sample in a study of tissue T cells after allogeneic stem cell transplantation. Time point here: mouse harvest day 7 after allogeneic transplant. Tail vein injection delivered 10^7 T-cell-depleted bone marrow cells and 10^6 splenic CD5+ T cells. Only in-frame clones appear in the TCRdb table, and some are missing; sequencing was by immunoSEQ multiplex PCR. The data show about 5,800 clones, with 45% to 50% seen just once and approximately 3% held by the top ten. Material for sequencing was skin. The receptors here all came from a female BALB/c mouse given C57BL/6 T cells with graft-versus-host disease after an allogeneic hematopoietic cell transplant.

As regards this clone: Germline and genes here are mouse. The read terminates 1 residue before the CDR3 end, so the remaining end is supplied by the germline J gene. V is TRBV29 and J is TRBJ1-4; 7 bases are shared with TRBD1. J lost 3 bases, V lost 7 bases, and 5 bases had no gene match. CDR1 is MSHET, CDR2 SYDVDS, per germline. The CDR3 runs to 14 residues. The sequenced CDR3 bases are TGTGCTAGCAAACCGGGACAGACCAACGAAAGATTATTT. It encodes CASKPGQTNERLF. In full, the CDR3 is CASKPGQTNERLFF.

With respect to this clone: Mouse germline and gene names are used. The DNA ends 1 residue before the CDR3 does, and the rest of the CDR3 is filled in from the germline J gene. V is TRBV29 and J is TRBJ2-1; 11 positions agree with TRBD1. Per germline, CDR1 MSHET and CDR2 SYDVDS. The J segment lost 8 bases and the V segment lost 6 bases, leaving 3 bases of the junction unmatched. The length of the CDR3 is 13 residues. The CDR3 here is CASRRTGGSEQFF. Partial CDR3 DNA: TGTGCTAGCAGGAGGACAGGGGGCTCTGAGCAGTTC.

As concerns this clone: Gene names and germline refer to mouse. Partial CDR3 DNA: TGTGCCAGCAGCCACACCCTCGGGACTGGGTCCTATGAACAGTAC. This encodes CASSHTLGTGSYEQY. The full CDR3 protein is CASSHTLGTGSYEQYF. V is TRBV5 and J is TRBJ2-7; 9 bases align to TRBD2. The CDR3 end is not reached by the read, which stops 1 residue before it; the germline J gene fills it in. This CDR3 region has 16 residues. V shed 3 bases, J shed 1 base, and the junction held 7 bases outside the gene matches. CDR1 and CDR2 from the germline V gene are LGHNA and YNLKQL (reference sequence).

Only a few counts were recorded for this clone. The gene symbols are mouse symbols. The DNA ends 1 residue before the CDR3 does, and the rest of the CDR3 is filled in from the germline J gene. The chain links TRBV12-1 to TRBJ1-3; 8 positions agree with TRBD1. The V gene's germline CDR1 is SGHSN and CDR2 HYEKVE. The CDR3 runs 16 residues. The junction had 3 bases not matched to a gene; V was cut back by 0 bases and J by 0 bases. CDR3 region: CASSLSGGHSGNTLYF. The covered CDR3 bases are TGTGCCAGCTCTCTCTCAGGGGGCCATTCTGGAAATACGCTCTAT.

Points on this clone: The listed genes are named as in mouse. The read falls 1 residue short of the CDR3 end, and the missing part is taken from the germline J gene. The chain combines TRBV5 with TRBJ2-5, with D maybe TRBD2 (5 bases). Trimming left V 0 bases short and J 0 bases short, with 7 bases between. In germline, CDR1 is LGHNA, CDR2 YNLKQL (reference sequence). The CDR3 loop spans 15 amino acids. The sequenced part of the CDR3 DNA is TGTGCCAGCAGCCAAGACTGGGTTAACCAAGACACCCAGTAC. Its protein is CASSQDWVNQDTQY. The full CDR3 is CASSQDWVNQDTQYF.

This clone was picked up a small number of times. Genes here carry mouse names. The read is 1 residue too short to cover the CDR3 end, so that end is filled in from the germline J gene. V gene TRBV31 combines with J gene TRBJ2-3; TRBD2 aligns across 8 bases. The ends lost 0 bases at V and 1 base at J; junction bases unmatched: 6. The CDR3 is 16 amino acids. Per the germline V gene, CDR1 is GKSSPN and CDR2 is SITVG. CDR3 in amino acids: CAWSLGGGKGAETLYF. The covered CDR3 bases are TGTGCCTGGAGTCTAGGGGGGGGCAAGGGTGCAGAAACGCTGTAT.

Details on this clone: All gene names here are mouse names. The CDR3 end lies 1 residue beyond the end of the read and is filled in from the germline J gene. The chain carries TRBV13-3 and TRBJ2-4, with a tentative D call TRBD2 (5 bases). Germline V gene data show CDR1 as NNHDY and CDR2 as SYVADS. V was shortened by 3 bases and J by 0 bases, with 5 bases between the two germline ends. This CDR3 spans 13 amino acids. The covered CDR3 bases are TGTGCCAGCAGTGGGACTAGTCAAAACACCTTGTAC. It yields the protein CASSGTSQNTLY. The CDR3 in its entirety is CASSGTSQNTLYF.

Remarks on this clone: Mouse germline and gene names are used. Sequencing ends 1 residue short of the CDR3 end; the germline J gene provides the rest. This chain joins TRBV20 and TRBJ2-5; D unclear. Germline loops: CDR1 GFQATS, CDR2 STVNSAI. CDR3 length equals 13 residues. V was pared by 0 bases and J by 0 bases, with 4 bases between. Incomplete CDR3 DNA: TGTGGTGCTAGGGACACCAACCAAGACACCCAGTAC. Translating gives CGARDTNQDTQY. From start to end, the CDR3 is CGARDTNQDTQYF.

In regard to this clone: Mouse germline and gene names are used. With the read ending 1 residue before the CDR3 end, the germline J gene is used to fill in that end. The chain recombines TRBV26 with TRBJ2-7; 11 positions match TRBD1. The V and J ends lost 4 bases and 6 bases, in that order; junction bases with no gene match: 2. This CDR3 contains 13 residues. Germline loops: CDR1 KGHPV, CDR2 FQNQEV (reference sequence). The CDR3 bases that were read are TGTGCCAGCAGTCCGGGACAGGGGGTTGAACAGTAC. Protein: CASSPGQGVEQY. The whole CDR3 protein is CASSPGQGVEQYF.

This clone has a handful of counts. Gene names follow the mouse nomenclature. From the germline J gene comes the end of the CDR3, since the read stops 1 residue before it. The chain is built from TRBV5 and TRBJ2-5; D might be TRBD1 (6 bases). The germline gives CDR1 LGHNA, CDR2 YNLKQL (reference sequence). The CDR3 has 13 amino acids. V lost 4 bases and J lost 3, with 8 bases in between. The CDR3 sequence is CASSLGHQDTQYF. The CDR3 DNA, read in part, is TGTGCCAGCAGCCTGGGACATCAAGACACCCAGTAC.

On this clone: The listed genes are named as in mouse. The read ends 1 residue shy of where the CDR3 ends; the end is completed using the germline J gene. The V gene is TRBV31, the J gene TRBJ1-1, with 8 bases aligning to TRBD1. The germline V gene encodes CDR1 GKSSPN and CDR2 SITVG. The CDR3 length is 15 residues. The V and J ends lost 0 bases and 4 bases, in that order; junction bases with no gene match: 7. The CDR3 reads CAWSLGQGGGTEVFF. The CDR3 bases that were read are TGTGCCTGGAGTCTAGGACAGGGTGGAGGCACAGAAGTCTTC. Drawing the rest from reference TRBV31 and TRBJ1-1, the complete variable domain is AQTIHQWPVAEIKAVGSPLSLGCTIKGKSSPNLYWYWQATGGTLQQLFYSITVGQVESVVQLNLSASRPKDDQFILSTEKLLLSHSGFYLCAWSLGQGGGTEVFFGKGTRLTVV.

As regards this clone: The listed genes are named as in mouse. The DNA read from the CDR3 is TGTGCCAGCAGCCCGACATCAAACACAGAAGTCTTC. It yields the protein CASSPTSNTEVF. The full CDR3 protein reads CASSPTSNTEVFF. This sequence joins TRBV26 and TRBJ1-1; D unresolved. The CDR3 extends 1 residue past the end of the read, so its final part is completed from the germline J gene. Trimming left V 6 bases short and J 0 bases short, with 8 bases between. The CDR3 runs to 13 residues. Germline V CDR1 and CDR2: KGHPV, FQNQEV (reference sequence).

About this clone: The genes and germline here are from mouse. Here the CDR3 reads CAWSLAGQNYAEQFF. CDR3 DNA (partial): TGTGCCTGGAGTCTAGCTGGGCAGAACTATGCTGAGCAGTTC. The chain couples TRBV31 to TRBJ2-1; D is perhaps TRBD2 (5 bases). The read finishes 1 residue shy of the CDR3 end, and the germline J gene is used to complete it. Trimming took off 0 bases at V and 1 base at J, with 10 bases between the two ends. The CDR3 covers 15 residues. Per the germline V gene, CDR1 is GKSSPN and CDR2 is SITVG.

This clone was seen a few times. Germline and genes here are mouse. The CDR3 end lies 1 residue beyond the end of the read and is filled in from the germline J gene. The genes are TRBV12-1 and TRBJ2-3; 9 nucleotides align to TRBD1. The CDR3 runs to 17 residues. V trimming: 1 base; J trimming: 0 bases; junction bases outside the gene matches: 7. The germline V gene encodes CDR1 SGHSN and CDR2 HYEKVE. Partial CDR3 DNA: TGTGCCAGCTCTCTGTGGGACAGGGTCGCTAGTGCAGAAACGCTGTAT. It encodes CASSLWDRVASAETLY. From start to end, the CDR3 is CASSLWDRVASAETLYF.

Remarks on this clone: Gene names follow the mouse nomenclature. The sequence runs out 1 residue before the end of the CDR3; the remainder is reconstructed from the germline J gene. The V call is TRBV26, the J call TRBJ1-6; tentatively, D is TRBD1 (5 bases). TRBJ1-6 belongs to the ORF category, with a function that is uncertain. The CDR3 has 14 amino acids. CDR1 is KGHPV, CDR2 FQNQEV, per germline (reference sequence). V dropped 2 bases and J dropped 7 bases, with 9 bases sitting between them. CDR3 in amino acids: CASSLPGNNSPLYF. The DNA read from the CDR3 is TGTGCCAGCAGTCTGCCAGGGAACAATTCGCCCCTCTAC.

Worth noting for this clone: Mouse gene names and germline throughout. The read ends 1 residue early relative to the CDR3; the germline J gene fills the gap. This chain uses TRBV16 with TRBJ2-2; 7 nucleotides agree with TRBD2. Trimming cost V 2 bases and J 0 bases; bases outside gene matches: 3. This CDR3 has 16 residues. Germline lookup yields CDR1 SGHSA and CDR2 FRNQAP. The CDR3 sequence: CASSLPGGANTGQLYF. The CDR3 DNA, read in part, is TGTGCAAGCAGCTTACCGGGGGGGGCAAACACCGGGCAGCTCTAC.

About this clone itself: These gene names are mouse names. The read terminates 1 residue before the CDR3 end, so the remaining end is supplied by the germline J gene. The chain couples TRBV13-1 to TRBJ2-7; a weak D match, TRBD1 (7 bases). V lost 1 base and J 7 bases, leaving 15 bases between the germline ends. Germline lookup yields CDR1 NSHNY and CDR2 SYGAGN. CDR3 size: 14 residues. CDR3 DNA, as far as it was read: TGTGCCAGCAGTGATCCGGCAGGGGGGAGGGAACAGTAC. This translates into CASSDPAGGREQY. The full CDR3 protein is CASSDPAGGREQYF.

In the case of this clone: The listed genes are named as in mouse. The sequenced fragment ends 1 residue before the CDR3 boundary, so the rest is inferred from the germline J gene. This rearrangement joins TRBV26 to TRBJ1-1; TRBD1 matches at 8 bases. The ends lost 4 bases at V and 1 base at J; junction bases unmatched: 2. This CDR3 contains 14 residues. Germline V gene sequence: CDR1 KGHPV, CDR2 FQNQEV (reference sequence). CDR3 region: CASSQTGANTEVFF. The DNA read from the CDR3 is TGTGCCAGCAGTCAGACAGGGGCGAACACAGAAGTCTTC. Variable domain in full (rest from reference TRBV26 and TRBJ1-1): NSKVIQTPRYLVKGQGQKAKMRCIPEKGHPVVFWYQQNKNNEFKFLINFQNQEVLQQIDMTEKRFSAECPSNSPCSLEIQSSEAGDSALYLCASSQTGANTEVFFGKGTRLTVV.

About this clone: Mouse germline and gene names are used. The read stops 1 residue short of the end of the CDR3; the missing end is completed from the germline J gene. The V gene is TRBV26, the J gene TRBJ2-7; D is possibly TRBD1 (6 bases). Between the trimmed V and J ends, which lost 6 bases and 6 bases, there was a span of 15 bases. The length of the CDR3 is 13 residues. Germline V gives CDR1 KGHPV, CDR2 FQNQEV (reference sequence). This CDR3 is CASSDGPGVEQYF. The sequenced CDR3 bases are TGTGCCAGCAGCGATGGGCCAGGGGTTGAACAGTAC.

This clone was picked up a small number of times. The gene symbols are mouse symbols. The read stops 1 residue short of the end of the CDR3; the missing end is completed from the germline J gene. The gene calls are TRBV26 and TRBJ2-7, with 10 bases that match TRBD2. CDR3 length: 16 amino acids. Germline loops: CDR1 KGHPV, CDR2 FQNQEV (reference sequence). V dropped 2 bases and J dropped 4; count of bases not matched to a gene: 8. CDR3 protein: CASSLAWGGRGYEQYF. Incomplete CDR3 DNA: TGTGCCAGCAGTCTGGCCTGGGGGGGCAGGGGATATGAACAGTAC.

Of note for this clone: The germline and genes are mouse ones. The read stops 1 residue short of the end of the CDR3; the missing end is completed from the germline J gene. The chain couples TRBV26 to TRBJ1-2; D is uncertain. This CDR3 has 12 residues. CDR1 is KGHPV and CDR2 is FQNQEV in the germline V gene (reference sequence). V gave up 2 bases and J gave up 6 bases, with 7 bases separating them. Partial CDR3 DNA: TGTGCCAGCAGTCTGGTGGGCCCCGACTACACC. Encoded protein: CASSLVGPDYT. The full CDR3 sequence reads CASSLVGPDYTF.

As to this clone: Gene names refer to mouse genes. The read ends 1 residue early relative to the CDR3; the germline J gene fills the gap. The rearrangement uses TRBV1 and TRBJ1-2; a weak D match, TRBD1 (6 bases). The CDR3 is 14 amino acids. V was trimmed by 3 bases and J by 0 bases, leaving 8 bases between them. The V gene's germline CDR1 is NSQYPW and CDR2 LRSPGD (reference sequence). CDR3 in amino acids: CTCSARQANSDYTF. Partial CDR3 DNA: TGCACCTGCAGTGCCCGACAGGCAAACTCCGACTACACC.

Notes on this clone: Here the gene names and germline are mouse. CDR3 region: CASSLGWGFNQDTQYF. CDR3 DNA, as far as it was read: TGTGCCAGCAGTCTGGGATGGGGCTTTAACCAAGACACCCAGTAC. V gene TRBV26 combines with J gene TRBJ2-5; D may be TRBD1 or TRBD2 (5 bases each). The read comes to an end 1 residue before the CDR3 does, leaving the germline J gene to fill in the end. The CDR3 covers 16 residues. CDR1 and CDR2 (germline): KGHPV, FQNQEV (reference sequence). V was cut by 2 bases and J by 0 bases, with 12 bases left in between.

About this clone itself: Gene names refer to mouse genes. The read comes to an end 1 residue before the CDR3 does, leaving the germline J gene to fill in the end. This chain links TRBV12-1 with TRBJ1-1; D gene uncertain. Germline V CDR1 and CDR2: SGHSN, HYEKVE. The V end was cut by 0 bases, the J end by 5 bases, with 6 bases between. CDR3 length equals 12 residues. CDR3 DNA, as far as it was read: TGTGCCAGCTCTCTCGAGGGAACAGAAGTCTTC. Amino acids: CASSLEGTEVF. The CDR3 in full is CASSLEGTEVFF.

In its sample, this clone was seen once. Mouse gene names and germline throughout. From the germline J gene comes the end of the CDR3, since the read stops 1 residue before it. The chain links TRBV20 to TRBJ1-4; TRBD1 is a possible D gene (5 bases). Germline V gene lookup returns CDR1 GFQATS and CDR2 STVNSAI. The V gene lost 1 base and the J gene lost 3 bases, with 6 bases spanning the gap. The CDR3 is made up of 13 amino acids. CDR3 loop: CGARAGPNERLFF. The covered CDR3 bases are TGTGGTGCTAGGGCAGGGCCCAACGAAAGATTATTT.

To note about this clone: All gene names here are mouse names. The read falls 1 residue short of the CDR3 end, and the missing part is taken from the germline J gene. The rearrangement uses TRBV26 and TRBJ1-6; 9 nucleotides align to TRBD1. TRBJ1-6 is treated as an ORF (open reading frame) with a function not yet certain. The CDR3 covers 15 residues. Germline V gives CDR1 KGHPV, CDR2 FQNQEV (reference sequence). V trimming: 3 bases; J trimming: 5 bases; junction bases outside the gene matches: 2. CDR3 bases read: TGTGCCAGCAGTCTCGGGACAGGGAATAATTCGCCCCTCTAC. As protein: CASSLGTGNNSPLY. The full CDR3 is CASSLGTGNNSPLYF.

About this clone itself: The gene symbols are mouse symbols. The read falls 1 residue short of the CDR3 end, and the missing part is taken from the germline J gene. The V call is TRBV29, the J call TRBJ2-4, with D maybe TRBD2 (7 bases). CDR1 and CDR2 from the germline V gene are MSHET and SYDVDS. The CDR3 extends over 11 amino acids. Trimming cost V 6 bases and J 8 bases, with 9 bases left between them. The DNA read from the CDR3 is TGTGCTAGCAGAGGGGGGGGCACCTTGTAC. It yields the protein CASRGGGTLY. The full-length CDR3 reads as CASRGGGTLYF.

Notes on this clone: Gene names denote mouse genes. The read terminates 1 residue ahead of where the CDR3 ends, so the germline J gene completes it. V usage is TRBV23 and J usage is TRBJ2-4; TRBD2, the table's D call, was not compared with the DNA. Germline CDR1 KGHTA, CDR2 FQNQQP. The CDR3 covers 15 residues. The CDR3 is CSSSADWGSQNTLYF. The sequenced part of the CDR3 DNA is TGCTCCAGCAGTGCTGACTGGGGGAGTCAAAACACCTTGTAC.